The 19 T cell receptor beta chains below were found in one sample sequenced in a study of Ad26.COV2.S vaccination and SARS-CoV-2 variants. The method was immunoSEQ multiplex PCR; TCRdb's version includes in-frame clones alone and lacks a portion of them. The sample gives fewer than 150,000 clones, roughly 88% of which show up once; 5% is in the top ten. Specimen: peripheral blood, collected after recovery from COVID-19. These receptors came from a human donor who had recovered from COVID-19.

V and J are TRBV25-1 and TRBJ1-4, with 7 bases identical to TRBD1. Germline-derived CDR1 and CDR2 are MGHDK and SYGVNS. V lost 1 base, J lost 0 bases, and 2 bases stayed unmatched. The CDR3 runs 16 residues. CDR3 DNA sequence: TGTGCCAGCAGTGAATGGCAGGGGGCAACTAATGAAAAACTGTTTTTT. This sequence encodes CASSEWQGATNEKLFF.

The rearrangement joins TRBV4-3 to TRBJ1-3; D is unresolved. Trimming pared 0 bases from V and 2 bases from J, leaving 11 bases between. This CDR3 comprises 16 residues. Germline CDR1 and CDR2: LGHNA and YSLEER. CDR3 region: CASSQDRFTAGNTIYF. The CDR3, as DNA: TGCGCCAGCAGCCAAGATAGGTTCACGGCTGGAAACACCATATATTTT.

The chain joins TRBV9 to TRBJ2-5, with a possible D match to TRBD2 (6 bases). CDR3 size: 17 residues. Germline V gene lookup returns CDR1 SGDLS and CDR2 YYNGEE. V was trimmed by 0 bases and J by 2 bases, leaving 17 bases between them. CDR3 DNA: TGTGCCAGCAGCGTAGAGGAGGGGAAGGCAGGGCAAGAGACCCAGTACTTC. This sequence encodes CASSVEEGKAGQETQYF. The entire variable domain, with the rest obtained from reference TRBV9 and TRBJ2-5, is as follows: DSGVTQTPKHLITATGQRVTLRCSPRSGDLSVYWYQQSLDQGLQFLIQYYNGEERAKGNILERFSAQQFPDLHSELNLSSLELGDSALYFCASSVEEGKAGQETQYFGPGTRLLVL.

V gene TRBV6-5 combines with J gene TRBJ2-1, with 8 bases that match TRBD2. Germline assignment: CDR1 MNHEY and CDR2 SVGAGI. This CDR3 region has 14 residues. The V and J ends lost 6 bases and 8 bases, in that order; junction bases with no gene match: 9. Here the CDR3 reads CASRERGPGDEQFF. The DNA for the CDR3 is TGTGCCAGCAGGGAGCGGGGGCCCGGGGATGAGCAGTTCTTC.

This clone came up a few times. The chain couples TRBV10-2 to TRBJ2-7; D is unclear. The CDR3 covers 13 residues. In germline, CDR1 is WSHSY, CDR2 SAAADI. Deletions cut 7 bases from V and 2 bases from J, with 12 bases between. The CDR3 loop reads CASTQGLTYEQYF. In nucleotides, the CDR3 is TGCGCCAGCACTCAAGGCCTCACCTACGAGCAGTACTTC.

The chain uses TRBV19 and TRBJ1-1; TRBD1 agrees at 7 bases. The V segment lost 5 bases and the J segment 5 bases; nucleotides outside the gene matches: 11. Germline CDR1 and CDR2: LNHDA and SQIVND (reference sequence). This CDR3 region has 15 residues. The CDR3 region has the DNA TGTGCCAGTAGTCCCCAACAGGGGAGGAGGACTGAAGCTTTCTTT. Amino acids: CASSPQQGRRTEAFF. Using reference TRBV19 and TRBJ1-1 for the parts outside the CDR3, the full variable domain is DGGITQSPKYLFRKEGQNVTLSCEQNLNHDAMYWYRQDPGQGLRLIYYSQIVNDFQKGDIAEGYSVSREKKESFPLTVTSAQKNPTAFYLCASSPQQGRRTEAFFGQGTRLTVV.

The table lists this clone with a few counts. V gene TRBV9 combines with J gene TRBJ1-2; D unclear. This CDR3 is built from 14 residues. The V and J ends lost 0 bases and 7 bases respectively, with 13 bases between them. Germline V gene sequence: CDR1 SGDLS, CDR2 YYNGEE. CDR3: CASSVVPEWSGYTF. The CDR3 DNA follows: TGTGCCAGCAGCGTAGTCCCCGAATGGAGTGGCTACACCTTC.

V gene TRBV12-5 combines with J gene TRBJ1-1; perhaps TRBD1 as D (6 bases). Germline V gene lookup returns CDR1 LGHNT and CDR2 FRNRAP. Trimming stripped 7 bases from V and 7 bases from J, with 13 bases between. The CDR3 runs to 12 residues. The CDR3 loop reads CASEGTRGEAFF. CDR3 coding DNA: TGTGCTAGTGAGGGGACCAGGGGTGAAGCTTTCTTT.

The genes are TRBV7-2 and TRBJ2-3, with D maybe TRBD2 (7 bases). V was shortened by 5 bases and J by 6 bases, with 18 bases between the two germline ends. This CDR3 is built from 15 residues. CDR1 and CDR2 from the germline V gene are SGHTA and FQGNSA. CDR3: CASSPPGRGADTQYF. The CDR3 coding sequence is TGTGCCAGCAGCCCGCCAGGTCGGGGGGCGGATACGCAGTATTTT.

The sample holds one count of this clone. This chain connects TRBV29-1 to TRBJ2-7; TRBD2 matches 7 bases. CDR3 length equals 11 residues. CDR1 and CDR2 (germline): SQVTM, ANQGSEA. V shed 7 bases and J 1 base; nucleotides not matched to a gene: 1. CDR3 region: CSGGGSYEQYF. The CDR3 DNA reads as TGCAGCGGGGGGGGTTCCTACGAGCAGTACTTC.

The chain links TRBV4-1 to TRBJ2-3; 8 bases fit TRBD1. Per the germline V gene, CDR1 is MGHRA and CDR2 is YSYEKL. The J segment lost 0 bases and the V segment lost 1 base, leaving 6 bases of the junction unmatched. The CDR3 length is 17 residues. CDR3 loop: CASSQGSGGRSTDTQYF. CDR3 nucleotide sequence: TGCGCCAGCAGCCAAGGATCAGGGGGCCGTAGCACAGATACGCAGTATTTT.

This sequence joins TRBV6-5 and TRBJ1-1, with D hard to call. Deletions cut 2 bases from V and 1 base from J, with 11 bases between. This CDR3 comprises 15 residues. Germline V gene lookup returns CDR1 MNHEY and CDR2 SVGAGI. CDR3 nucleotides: TGTGCCAGCAGTTACAGGATTACGGCGAACACTGAAGCTTTCTTT. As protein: CASSYRITANTEAFF.

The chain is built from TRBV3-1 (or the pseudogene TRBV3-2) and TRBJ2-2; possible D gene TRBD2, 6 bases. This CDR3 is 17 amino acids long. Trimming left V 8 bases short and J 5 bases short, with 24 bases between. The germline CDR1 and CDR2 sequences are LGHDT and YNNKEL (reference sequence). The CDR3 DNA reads TGTGCCAGCCACCCGGGTCCGGGCAAGGGAGGAACCGGGGAGCTGTTTTTT. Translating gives CASHPGPGKGGTGELFF.

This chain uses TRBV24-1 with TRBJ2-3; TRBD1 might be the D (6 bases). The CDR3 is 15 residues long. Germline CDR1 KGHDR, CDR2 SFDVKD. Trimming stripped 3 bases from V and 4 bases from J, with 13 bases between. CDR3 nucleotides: TGTGCCACCAGTGATGCAGGGGACACTTCAGATACGCAGTATTTT. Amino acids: CATSDAGDTSDTQYF.

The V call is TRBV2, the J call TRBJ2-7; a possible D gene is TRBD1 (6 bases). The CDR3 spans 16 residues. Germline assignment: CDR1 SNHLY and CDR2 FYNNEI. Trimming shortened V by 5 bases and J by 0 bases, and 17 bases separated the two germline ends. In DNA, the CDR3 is TGTGCCAGCAGTCGGAGAAACCGGGACACCTCCTACGAGCAGTACTTC. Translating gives CASSRRNRDTSYEQYF.

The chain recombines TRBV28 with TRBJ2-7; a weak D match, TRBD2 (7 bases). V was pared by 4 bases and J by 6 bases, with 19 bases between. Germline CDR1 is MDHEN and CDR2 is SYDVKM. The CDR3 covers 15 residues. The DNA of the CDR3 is TGTGCCAGCAGTTCCGCGGGGGCTTCACGGGGCGAGCAGTACTTC. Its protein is CASSSAGASRGEQYF.

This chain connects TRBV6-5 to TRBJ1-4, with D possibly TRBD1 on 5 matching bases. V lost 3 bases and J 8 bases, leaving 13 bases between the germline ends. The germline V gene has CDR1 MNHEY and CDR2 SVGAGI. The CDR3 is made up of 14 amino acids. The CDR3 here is CASSYQAGLEKLFF. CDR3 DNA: TGTGCCAGCAGTTATCAGGCAGGGTTGGAAAAACTGTTTTTT.

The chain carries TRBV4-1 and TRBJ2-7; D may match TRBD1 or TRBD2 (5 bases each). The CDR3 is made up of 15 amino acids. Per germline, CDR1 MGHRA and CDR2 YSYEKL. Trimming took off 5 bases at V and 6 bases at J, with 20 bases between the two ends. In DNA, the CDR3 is TGCGCCAGCAGCGATCCTTGGGTCCGGGGCGGCGAGCAGTACTTC. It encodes CASSDPWVRGGEQYF.

The CDR3: CASSLDWQITQYF. The CDR3 DNA follows: TGTGCCAGCAGCTTAGATTGGCAGATAACGCAGTATTTT. The chain carries TRBV7-2 and TRBJ2-3, with D unclear. Germline loops: CDR1 SGHTA, CDR2 FQGNSA. This CDR3 spans 13 amino acids. V was shortened by 1 base and J by 9 bases, with 11 bases between the two germline ends.